The rows below give T cell receptor beta chains drawn from one sample of a study of memory CD4+ T cells and cytomegalovirus serostatus. Clones were read by immunoSEQ multiplex PCR, and TCRdb kept only the in-frame ones, dropping some. The data hold about 61,000 clones, with 75% to 85% observed a single time. Source material: memory CD4+ T cells from blood. All receptors come from an adult in good health and CMV-seronegative. CDR3s include the opening cysteine and the closing phenylalanine or tryptophan. D genes are given only for firm matches. A row's size may be missing; if present it is once, few, many or a size class.

J gene	clone size	D gene	V gene	CDR3 protein	CDR3 DNA
TRBJ1-3	.	.	TRBV19	CASSIVASGSGNTIYF	TGTGCCAGTAGTATAGTGGCGAGCGGCTCTGGAAACACCATATATTTT
TRBJ2-7	.	TRBD2	TRBV27	CASSKRGGGYEQYF	TGTGCCAGCAGCAAGCGGGGGGGCGGCTACGAGCAGTACTTC
TRBJ2-2	.	TRBD2	TRBV5-4	CASSRTSGNTGELFF	TGTGCCAGCAGCAGGACTAGCGGGAACACCGGGGAGCTGTTTTTT
TRBJ1-4	.	TRBD1	TRBV5-6	CASSLVGTEDEKLFF	TGTGCCAGCAGCTTGGTCGGGACAGAGGATGAAAAACTGTTTTTT
TRBJ2-1	.	TRBD1	TRBV18	CASSFRQGVNNEQFF	TGTGCCAGCTCCTTTAGACAGGGGGTTAACAATGAGCAGTTCTTC
TRBJ2-2	.	TRBD1	TRBV4-1	CASSPRQGAATGELFF	TGCGCCAGCAGCCCGAGACAGGGGGCGGCCACCGGGGAGCTGTTTTTT
TRBJ2-2	.	TRBD2	TRBV28	CASSSAGTRTGELFF	TGTGCCAGCAGTTCCGCCGGGACTAGGACCGGGGAGCTGTTTTTT
TRBJ2-1	.	.	TRBV5-4	CASSSRGPSYNEQFF	TGTGCCAGCAGCTCTCGGGGACCCTCCTACAATGAGCAGTTCTTC
TRBJ2-7	.	TRBD2	TRBV2	CASSTWGGEQYF	TGTGCCAGCAGCACCTGGGGGGGCGAGCAGTACTTC
TRBJ2-7	medium-sized	.	TRBV7-8	CASSTRDTLYEQYF	TGTGCCAGCAGCACCCGGGACACCCTATACGAGCAGTACTTC
TRBJ2-1	.	TRBD2	TRBV30	CAWSVLGGGVTNPFF	TGTGCCTGGAGTGTACTCGGCGGGGGGGTTACTAATCCGTTCTTC
TRBJ2-3	.	.	TRBV5-4	CASSYGASTDTQYF	TGTGCCAGCAGCTACGGGGCTAGCACAGATACGCAGTATTTT
TRBJ1-2	.	TRBD1	TRBV6-1	CASSDHRGGNTNYGYTF	TGTGCCAGCAGTGACCACAGGGGTGGAAACACTAACTATGGCTACACCTTC
TRBJ2-7	.	TRBD1	TRBV5-6	CASSLQGYHEQYF	TGTGCCAGCAGCTTACAGGGGTACCACGAGCAGTACTTC
TRBJ1-2	.	.	TRBV19	CASTLSGFGYTF	TGTGCCAGTACCCTGTCGGGGTTTGGCTACACCTTC
TRBJ2-4	.	TRBD1	TRBV2	CASSGPGTAQNIQYF	TGTGCCAGCAGTGGGCCCGGGACAGCCCAAAACATTCAGTACTTC
TRBJ2-3	.	.	TRBV5-6	CASSLDRRRPDTQYF	TGTGCCAGCAGCTTGGACAGGAGGCGCCCAGATACGCAGTATTTT
TRBJ1-3	.	TRBD1	TRBV30	CAWSGGQGRPNTIYF	TGTGCCTGGAGTGGAGGACAGGGGAGACCAAACACCATATATTTT
TRBJ2-7	once	.	TRBV5-1	CASSLDSLSYEQYF	TGCGCCAGCAGCCTTGACAGCCTCTCCTACGAGCAGTACTTC
TRBJ1-2	.	.	TRBV5-1	CASSFDPAGGYTF	TGCGCCAGCAGCTTCGACCCCGCTGGTGGCTACACCTTC
TRBJ2-5	.	TRBD1	TRBV5-6	CASTHATGGRVTQYF	TGTGCCAGCACCCACGCGACAGGGGGCAGGGTGACCCAGTACTTC
TRBJ1-3	medium-sized	TRBD1	TRBV2	CASMGPGQGIPGNTIYF	TGTGCCAGCATGGGTCCGGGACAGGGGATTCCTGGAAACACCATATATTTT
TRBJ2-7	.	.	TRBV6-6	CASSGTSYEQYF	TGTGCCAGCAGCGGGACCTCCTACGAGCAGTACTTC
TRBJ1-2	few	.	TRBV30	CAWSVGGDGYTF	TGTGCCTGGAGTGTAGGGGGAGACGGCTACACCTTC
TRBJ2-7	once	TRBD1	TRBV6-6	CASTIEGTGAYEQYF	TGTGCCAGCACCATTGAGGGGACAGGCGCCTACGAGCAGTACTTC
TRBJ1-6	.	TRBD1	TRBV2	CASSEVTGAVRDSPLHF	TGTGCCAGCAGTGAAGTGACAGGGGCAGTTAGGGATTCACCCCTCCACTTT